The 21 T cell receptor beta chains presented below share a single source sample, sequenced in a study of shared clonotypes between healthy human individuals. Sequencing was performed with immunoSEQ multiplex PCR; in TCRdb, only in-frame clones are kept and a portion is missing. Counted here are 950,000 to 1,200,000 clones, roughly 80% occurring once; the ten biggest clones make up 0.89%. Sequencing used memory CD4+ T cells from PBMCs. The subset: CD45RA-negative fraction. Receptor source: a man younger than 30 in good health. Some clones in this sample may be carry-over from other donors' samples.

This chain uses TRBV5-6 with TRBJ2-3; the match to TRBD1 covers 9 bases. This CDR3 has 15 residues. V lost 4 bases and J lost 4; bases outside the gene matches: 7. Germline CDR1 reads SGHDT; CDR2 reads YYEEEE. CDR3 in amino acids: CASSETGGVPDTQYF. CDR3 bases: TGTGCCAGCAGCGAGACAGGGGGGGTACCAGATACGCAGTATTTT.

The genes are TRBV7-2 and TRBJ2-7; 10 bases agree with TRBD2. The V gene end was trimmed by 0 bases and the J gene end by 5 bases; junction bases not matched to a gene: 10. CDR1 and CDR2 (germline): SGHTA, FQGNSA. CDR3 length: 17 amino acids. CDR3 region: CASSLAYRAGGGHEQYF. The CDR3 coding sequence is TGTGCCAGCAGCTTAGCTTACCGAGCGGGAGGGGGTCACGAGCAGTACTTC.

V and J are TRBV10-3 and TRBJ1-1, with 7 bases lining up with TRBD1. The CDR3 is made up of 14 amino acids. CDR1 is ENHRY and CDR2 is SYGVKD in the germline V gene. Germline trimming cut 0 bases from V and 6 bases from J; bases unmatched to any gene: 4. The CDR3 loop reads CAISESTGSAEAFF. Written as DNA, the CDR3 is TGTGCCATCAGTGAGTCGACAGGGTCGGCTGAAGCTTTCTTT.

The chain is built from TRBV7-9 and TRBJ1-1; D ambiguous. The ends were cut back, 3 bases at V and 5 bases at J, with 13 bases in the middle. The CDR3 is 14 residues long. CDR1 and CDR2 from the germline V gene are SEHNR and FQNEAQ (reference sequence). The CDR3 nucleotides are TGTGCCAGCAGCTTCGGAGTGCCGGGTACTGAAGCTTTCTTT. Translating it yields CASSFGVPGTEAFF.

The genes are TRBV5-8 and TRBJ1-1, with D maybe TRBD1 (5 bases). This CDR3 comprises 15 residues. CDR1 SGHTS and CDR2 YDEGEE come from the germline V gene. V was pared by 0 bases and J by 3 bases, with 12 bases between. Written as DNA, the CDR3 is TGTGCCAGCAGCTTGGGATCAGGGAGGGACACTGAAGCTTTCTTT. Translation gives CASSLGSGRDTEAFF.

V and J are TRBV6-1 and TRBJ1-2; 8 bases are shared with TRBD1. V lost 1 base and J lost 4; bases outside the gene matches: 2. Germline loops: CDR1 MNHNS, CDR2 SASEGT. CDR3 length equals 14 residues. CDR3 residues: CASSEGGTGYGYTF. The CDR3 coding sequence is TGTGCCAGCAGTGAAGGGGGGACAGGCTATGGCTACACCTTC.

The chain links TRBV10-3 to TRBJ2-3; D possibly corresponds to TRBD1 (6 bases). The germline CDR1 and CDR2 sequences are ENHRY and SYGVKD. V was shortened by 0 bases and J by 1 base, with 11 bases between the two germline ends. This CDR3 has 16 amino acids. The CDR3 reads CAISESQGTRTDTQYF. The CDR3 DNA reads as TGTGCCATCAGTGAGTCTCAGGGGACCCGCACAGATACGCAGTATTTT.

Comments on this clone: A read error may account for a junction end that differs from germline. The genes are TRBV7-2 and TRBJ2-7; perhaps TRBD1 as D (6 bases). This CDR3 is built from 15 residues. From germline, CDR1 is SGHTA and CDR2 FQGNSA. CDR3 in DNA: TGTGCCAGCAGCGCAGCCGGGACACCAACCTACGTGCAGTACTTC. It specifies CASSAAGTPTYVQYF.

This clone has just a few counts. V gene TRBV10-1 combines with J gene TRBJ2-5; 7 bases map to TRBD2. This CDR3 region has 17 residues. With 6 bases clipped from V and 2 bases from J, the junction kept 15 bases outside the gene matches. Germline V gene data show CDR1 as WNHNN and CDR2 as SYGVQD (reference sequence). DNA of the CDR3: TGCGCCAGCAGGGCGAAGGGGCGGGAGACGGATCAAGAGACCCAGTACTTC. This encodes CASRAKGRETDQETQYF.

This chain links TRBV30 with TRBJ2-1; no firm D call. Germline V gene sequence: CDR1 GTSNPN, CDR2 SVGIG (reference sequence). V was trimmed by 1 base and J by 7 bases, leaving 11 bases between them. The CDR3 loop spans 13 amino acids. As DNA, the CDR3 is TGTGCCTGGAGTGGGTTTTCGGAGAATGAGCAGTTCTTC. Its translation is CAWSGFSENEQFF.

The V and J genes are TRBV15 and TRBJ1-5; D is undetermined. The V end lost 0 bases, the J end lost 1 base, and 7 bases lay between the germline ends. The CDR3 runs 15 residues. Germline-derived CDR1 and CDR2 are LNHNV and YYDKDF (reference sequence). Written as DNA, the CDR3 is TGTGCCACCAGCAGAGATGCGGACAGCAATCAGCCCCAGCATTTT. It codes for CATSRDADSNQPQHF.

This clone was counted only a few times. Relative to the germline gene, one junction end is altered; a read error may explain this. V gene TRBV13 combines with J gene TRBJ1-1; D is uncertain. From germline, CDR1 is PRHDT and CDR2 FYEKMQ (reference sequence). The length of the CDR3 is 13 residues. The CDR3, as DNA: TGTGCCAGCACCTTAGTGAGGAACACTGAAGCTTTCTTT. As protein: CASTLVRNTEAFF.

The chain uses TRBV29-1 and TRBJ2-5; no definite D call. The CDR3 has 14 residues. V was shortened by 1 base and J by 3 bases, with 12 bases between the two germline ends. The germline CDR1 and CDR2 sequences are SQVTM and ANQGSEA. The CDR3 is CSVEAISLKETQYF. The CDR3 DNA reads TGCAGCGTTGAAGCGATTTCCCTTAAAGAGACCCAGTACTTC.

The chain recombines TRBV18 with TRBJ2-7; 11 bases fit TRBD2. The CDR3 consists of 16 residues. The germline V gene has CDR1 KGHSH and CDR2 LQKENI. Trimming cost V 6 bases and J 0 bases; bases outside gene matches: 7. Written as DNA, the CDR3 is TGTGCCAGCTCGCTAGGACTAGCGGGCGCCTCCTACGAGCAGTACTTC. It is translated as CASSLGLAGASYEQYF.

The chain combines TRBV15 with TRBJ2-1; the D gene is possibly TRBD2 (5 bases). Per the germline V gene, CDR1 is LNHNV and CDR2 is YYDKDF (reference sequence). The CDR3 contains 18 residues. The V and J ends lost 0 bases and 1 base respectively, with 16 bases between them. CDR3 DNA: TGTGCCACCAGCAGAGAGATACTAGGTGGGAGTTCCTACAATGAGCAGTTCTTC. The encoded protein is CATSREILGGSSYNEQFF.

The rearrangement links TRBV7-2 to TRBJ2-2; 10 nucleotides line up with TRBD2. The CDR3 loop spans 18 amino acids. V shed 1 base, J shed 9 bases, and the junction held 14 bases outside the gene matches. Germline assignment: CDR1 SGHTA and CDR2 FQGNSA. The CDR3 loop is CASSLVSSASGSVRELFF. In nucleotides, the CDR3 is TGTGCCAGCAGCTTAGTCTCGTCGGCTAGCGGGAGTGTCCGGGAGCTGTTTTTT.

J is TRBJ2-7 and V is TRBV2; TRBD1 is a possible D gene (5 bases). The CDR3 is 14 residues long. The germline V and J ends were trimmed by 6 bases and 5 bases, with 17 bases remaining between them. Germline V gene sequence: CDR1 SNHLY, CDR2 FYNNEI. The CDR3 nucleotides are TGTGCCAGCAGGGGGCGGTGGGGCGCCGACGAGCAGTACTTC. Amino acids: CASRGRWGADEQYF. The entire variable domain, with the rest obtained from reference TRBV2 and TRBJ2-7, is as follows: EPEVTQTPSHQVTQMGQEVILRCVPISNHLYFYWYRQILGQKVEFLVSFYNNEISEKSEIFDDQFSVERPDGSNFTLKIRSTKLEDSAMYFCASRGRWGADEQYFGPGTRLTVT.

The rearrangement uses TRBV18 and TRBJ2-4, with 9 bases that match TRBD1. The CDR3 has 17 residues. Germline trimming cut 3 bases from V and 1 base from J; bases unmatched to any gene: 7. The germline V gene has CDR1 KGHSH and CDR2 LQKENI. The CDR3 DNA reads TGTGCCAGCTCACCTTCTCGACAGGGGGTTGCCAAAAACATTCAGTACTTC. Its translation: CASSPSRQGVAKNIQYF. Using reference TRBV18 and TRBJ2-4 for the parts outside the CDR3, the full variable domain is NAGVMQNPRHLVRRRGQEARLRCSPMKGHSHVYWYRQLPEEGLKFMVYLQKENIIDESGMPKERFSAEFPKEGPSILRIQQVVRGDSAAYFCASSPSRQGVAKNIQYFGAGTRLSVL.

V and J are TRBV5-4 and TRBJ2-3; no reliable D call. V was cut by 4 bases and J by 0 bases, with 15 bases left in between. This CDR3 comprises 16 residues. Germline assignment: CDR1 SGHNT and CDR2 YYREEE (reference sequence). In DNA form, the CDR3 reads TGTGCCAGCAGCCCTCCGGACGGGCCTAGCACAGATACGCAGTATTTT. This sequence encodes CASSPPDGPSTDTQYF.

CDR3 amino acids: CASSFPTGTGELFF. The CDR3 DNA sequence: TGTGCCAGCAGCTTCCCGACAGGCACGGGGGAGCTGTTTTTT. The J gene is TRBJ2-2, the V gene TRBV5-4, with D possibly matching TRBD1 (6 bases). This CDR3 is built from 14 residues. Germline V gene lookup returns CDR1 SGHNT and CDR2 YYREEE (reference sequence). V was trimmed by 2 bases and J by 8 bases, leaving 13 bases between them.

The gene calls are TRBV5-8 and TRBJ2-3; 7 bases line up with TRBD1. CDR1 is SGHTS, CDR2 YDEGEE, per germline. With V trimmed by 4 bases and J by 1 base, 6 bases remained unmatched. CDR3 length: 15 amino acids. CDR3 in amino acids: CASSPGTVGTDTQYF. CDR3 DNA sequence: TGTGCCAGCAGCCCAGGGACAGTCGGCACAGATACGCAGTATTTT.